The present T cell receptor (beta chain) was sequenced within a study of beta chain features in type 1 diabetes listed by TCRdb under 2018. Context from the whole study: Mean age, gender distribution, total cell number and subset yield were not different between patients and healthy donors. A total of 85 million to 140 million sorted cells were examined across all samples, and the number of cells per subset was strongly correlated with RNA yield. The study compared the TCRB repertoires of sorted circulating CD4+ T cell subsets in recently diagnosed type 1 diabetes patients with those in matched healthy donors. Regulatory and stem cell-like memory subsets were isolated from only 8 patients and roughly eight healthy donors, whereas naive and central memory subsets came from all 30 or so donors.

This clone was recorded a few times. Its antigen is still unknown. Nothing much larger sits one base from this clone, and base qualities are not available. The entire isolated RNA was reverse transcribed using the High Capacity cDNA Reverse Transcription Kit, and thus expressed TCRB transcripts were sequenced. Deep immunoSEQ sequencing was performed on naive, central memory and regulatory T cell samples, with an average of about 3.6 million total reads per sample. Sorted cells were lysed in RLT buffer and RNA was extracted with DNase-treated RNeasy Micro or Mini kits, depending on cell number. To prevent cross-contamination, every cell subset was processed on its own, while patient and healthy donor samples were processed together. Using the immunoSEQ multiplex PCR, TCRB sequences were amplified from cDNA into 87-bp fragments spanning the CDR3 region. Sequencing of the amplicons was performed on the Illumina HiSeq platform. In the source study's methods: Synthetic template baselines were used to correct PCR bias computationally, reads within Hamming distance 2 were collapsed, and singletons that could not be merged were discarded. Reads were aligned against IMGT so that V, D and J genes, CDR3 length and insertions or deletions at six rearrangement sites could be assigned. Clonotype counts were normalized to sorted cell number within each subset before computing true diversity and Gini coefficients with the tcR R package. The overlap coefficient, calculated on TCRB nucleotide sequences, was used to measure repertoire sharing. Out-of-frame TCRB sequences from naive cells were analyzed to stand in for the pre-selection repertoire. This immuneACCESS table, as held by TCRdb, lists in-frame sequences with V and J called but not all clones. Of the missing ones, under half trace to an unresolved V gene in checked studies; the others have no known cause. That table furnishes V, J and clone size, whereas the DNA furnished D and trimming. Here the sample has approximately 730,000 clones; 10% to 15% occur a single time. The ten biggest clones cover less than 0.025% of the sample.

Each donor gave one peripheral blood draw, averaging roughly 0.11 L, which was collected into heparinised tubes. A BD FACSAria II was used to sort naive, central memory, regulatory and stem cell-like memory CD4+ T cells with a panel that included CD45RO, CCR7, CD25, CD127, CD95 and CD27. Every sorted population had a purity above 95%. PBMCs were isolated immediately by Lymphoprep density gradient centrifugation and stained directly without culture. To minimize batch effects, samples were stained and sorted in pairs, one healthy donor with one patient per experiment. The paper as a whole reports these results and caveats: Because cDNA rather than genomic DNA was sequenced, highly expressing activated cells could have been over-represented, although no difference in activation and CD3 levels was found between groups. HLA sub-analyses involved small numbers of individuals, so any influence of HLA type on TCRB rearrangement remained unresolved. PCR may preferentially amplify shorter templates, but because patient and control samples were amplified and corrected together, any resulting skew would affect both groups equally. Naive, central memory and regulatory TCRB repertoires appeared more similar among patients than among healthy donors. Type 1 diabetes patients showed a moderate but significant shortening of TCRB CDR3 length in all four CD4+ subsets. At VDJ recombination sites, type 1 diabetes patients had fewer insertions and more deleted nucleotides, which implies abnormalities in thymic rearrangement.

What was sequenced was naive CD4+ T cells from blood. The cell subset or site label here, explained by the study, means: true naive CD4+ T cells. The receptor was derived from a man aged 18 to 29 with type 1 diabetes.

The DNA is as follows: TGTGCCAGCAGCCAACAGACAGGGGCCATCACTGAAGCTTTCTTT. Its amino acids are CASSQQTGAITEAFF. The chain is made from TRBV14 and TRBJ1-1; TRBD1 lines up with 8 middle nucleotides. Relative to germline, V is missing 2 bases and J is missing 4 bases, with 6 bases of the junction outside any gene match. The CDR3 contains 15 residues, cysteine and phenylalanine counted. The sequence is cut down to CDR3 DNA, 45 bases in frame from base 1. The CDR1 and CDR2 encoded by the germline V gene are SGHDN and FVKESK.